This passage covers 21 T cell receptor beta chains from one sample sequenced in a study of blood T cell repertoires in COVID-19 (dated by TCRdb to about 2020). Libraries came from the immunoSEQ multiplex PCR assay. This is the immuneACCESS table as TCRdb keeps it, with only in-frame sequences that have V and J called. A part of the clones is gone; compared with another copy, unresolved V genes explain less than half, and the rest is unexplained. The sample contains some 150,000 clones, roughly nine tenths of them found a single time. Approximately 3.5% of the sample belongs to the ten largest clones. Source material: peripheral blood. These receptors all stem from an older man with acute or convalescent COVID-19.

The V call is TRBV5-1, the J call TRBJ2-7; D gene uncertain. The CDR3 runs 12 residues. Trimming cost V 0 bases and J 13 bases, with 14 bases left between them. Germline V CDR1 and CDR2: SGHRS, YFSETQ. CDR3 residues: CASSLERQVRYF. CDR3 nucleotides: TGCGCCAGCAGCTTGGAAAGGCAGGTGAGATACTTC. Drawing the rest from reference TRBV5-1 and TRBJ2-7, the complete variable domain is KAGVTQTPRYLIKTRGQQVTLSCSPISGHRSVSWYQQTPGQGLQFLFEYFSETQRNKGNFPGRFSGRQFSNSRSEMNVSTLELGDSALYLCASSLERQVRYFGPGTRLTVT.

This chain uses TRBV28 with TRBJ1-4, with 8 bases identical to TRBD1. Germline values: CDR1 MDHEN, CDR2 SYDVKM. V trimming: 11 bases; J trimming: 4 bases; junction bases outside the gene matches: 6. This CDR3 contains 13 residues. CDR3 sequence (DNA): TGTGCCCGCAAGGACAGGGTTAATGAAAAACTGTTTTTT. Amino acids: CARKDRVNEKLFF.

The chain couples TRBV2 to TRBJ1-1; D not resolved. CDR1 and CDR2 (germline): SNHLY, FYNNEI. The CDR3 runs to 13 residues. V was cut by 6 bases and J by 3 bases, with 11 bases left in between. The CDR3 reads CASSVAEDTEAFF. CDR3 DNA: TGTGCCAGCAGCGTTGCGGAGGACACTGAAGCTTTCTTT.

The gene calls are TRBV9 and TRBJ2-1, with 7 bases identical to TRBD2. The CDR3 runs to 15 residues. Germline-derived CDR1 and CDR2 are SGDLS and YYNGEE. With 0 bases clipped from V and 4 bases from J, the junction kept 4 bases outside the gene matches. The CDR3 region is CASSVGGREYNEQFF. The CDR3 coding sequence is TGTGCCAGCAGCGTAGGAGGGAGGGAATACAATGAGCAGTTCTTC.

The genes are TRBV28 and TRBJ1-2; D is perhaps TRBD1 (5 bases). The V end was cut by 3 bases, the J end by 4 bases, with 15 bases between. This CDR3 has 15 residues. CDR1 and CDR2 from the germline V gene are MDHEN and SYDVKM. CDR3 coding DNA: TGTGCCAGCAGTTTGTACCTAGACAGCCTCTATGGCTACACCTTC. This encodes CASSLYLDSLYGYTF.

This clone was seen only a few times. The CDR3 is CASSESRPDTEAFF. CDR3 in DNA: TGTGCCAGCAGTGAAAGCCGCCCGGACACTGAAGCTTTCTTT. The chain uses TRBV2 and TRBJ1-1; D is unclear. Germline V gene sequence: CDR1 SNHLY, CDR2 FYNNEI. The CDR3 consists of 14 residues. Trimming removed 2 bases from V and 3 bases from J, with 10 bases in between.

This clone was picked up one time. V and J are TRBV28 and TRBJ2-7; 8 positions match TRBD2. The V gene's germline CDR1 is MDHEN and CDR2 SYDVKM. The CDR3 length is 14 residues. The J segment lost 3 bases and the V segment lost 8 bases, leaving 9 bases of the junction unmatched. The CDR3 region has the DNA TGTGCCAGCCGCTTGAGCGGGAGTAACTACGAGCAGTACTTC. This gives the protein CASRLSGSNYEQYF. The full variable domain, with the rest looked up from reference TRBV28 and TRBJ2-7, is DVKVTQSSRYLVKRTGEKVFLECVQDMDHENMFWYRQDPGLGLRLIYFSYDVKMKEKGDIPEGYSVSREKKERFSLILESASTNQTSMYLCASRLSGSNYEQYFGPGTRLTVT.

This clone was observed a handful of times. This sequence joins TRBV6-6 and TRBJ1-2; a possible D gene is TRBD1 (5 bases). V was clipped by 6 bases and J by 7 bases, with 21 bases between them. Germline CDR1 and CDR2: MNHNY and SVGAGI (reference sequence). CDR3 size: 15 residues. CDR3 loop: CASSTQGGYLFGYTF. The CDR3 coding sequence is TGTGCCAGCAGCACCCAGGGAGGTTACCTGTTTGGCTACACCTTC.

The V gene is TRBV6-5, the J gene TRBJ2-7; D perhaps matches TRBD2 (6 bases). The ends were cut back, 5 bases at V and 11 bases at J, with 13 bases in the middle. The germline V gene encodes CDR1 MNHEY and CDR2 SVGAGI. The CDR3 is 11 amino acids. In DNA form, the CDR3 reads TGTGCCAGCAGTCCCGGGGAGCGGGAGTACTTC. Encoded protein: CASSPGEREYF.

The chain has TRBV7-3 and TRBJ1-6; no clear D. The V end was cut by 1 base, the J end by 8 bases, with 6 bases between. Germline-derived CDR1 and CDR2 are SGHTA and FQGTGA. The CDR3 sequence is 13 residues long. The CDR3 DNA sequence: TGTGCCAGCAGCTTAATCGGGGATTCACCCCTCCACTTT. Translating gives CASSLIGDSPLHF.

The V call is TRBV9, the J call TRBJ1-5; 10 positions match TRBD1. CDR3 length equals 16 residues. Looked up from germline, CDR1 is SGDLS and CDR2 is YYNGEE. V shed 3 bases and J 0 bases; nucleotides not matched to a gene: 3. For the CDR3, the DNA is TGTGCCAGCAGCGGCGGGACAGGGGATAGCAATCAGCCCCAGCATTTT. This sequence encodes CASSGGTGDSNQPQHF.

In DNA form, the CDR3 reads TGTGCCAGCAGCCTAGCCGGTTCCGAGACCCAGTACTTC. Translating gives CASSLAGSETQYF. V and J are TRBV7-3 and TRBJ2-5; D is perhaps TRBD2 (5 bases). The germline V gene has CDR1 SGHTA and CDR2 FQGTGA. The CDR3 covers 13 residues. V lost 5 bases, J lost 5 bases, and 12 bases lay in between.

This clone was observed a handful of times. The CDR3 region has the DNA TGCAGTGCTAGTGGGGGACAGGGCTTCTGGTACGAGCAGTACTTC. Translation: CSASGGQGFWYEQYF. The chain is built from TRBV20-1 and TRBJ2-7; TRBD1 matches 9 bases. This CDR3 comprises 15 residues. V dropped 3 bases and J dropped 4; count of bases not matched to a gene: 10. Germline values: CDR1 DFQATT, CDR2 SNEGSKA (reference sequence).

This sequence joins TRBV15 and TRBJ2-7; 7 nucleotides align to TRBD1. The CDR3 consists of 14 residues. Trimming removed 4 bases from V and 5 bases from J; junction bases left unmatched: 8. From germline, CDR1 is LNHNV and CDR2 YYDKDF (reference sequence). Here the CDR3 DNA reads TGTGCCACCAGCACCGACAGGGCAGGGAACGAGCAGTACTTC. This codes for CATSTDRAGNEQYF.

The rearrangement links TRBV2 to TRBJ2-2; 9 nucleotides match TRBD2. Germline values: CDR1 SNHLY, CDR2 FYNNEI. Trimming took 6 bases from V and 3 from J; bases not matched to a gene: 5. The CDR3 sequence is 15 residues long. The CDR3 region has the DNA TGTGCCAGCAGACCGGGACTAGCTGACACCGGGGAGCTGTTTTTT. It is translated as CASRPGLADTGELFF.

CDR3 coding DNA: TGTGCCAGCCTCCCACTAGCGGGGCTCTACGAGCAGTACTTC. Protein: CASLPLAGLYEQYF. V usage is TRBV6-5 and J usage is TRBJ2-7; 10 nucleotides line up with TRBD2. Per germline, CDR1 MNHEY and CDR2 SVGAGI. After removal of 8 bases from V and 3 bases from J, the junction contained 7 bases not matched to a gene. The CDR3 runs 14 residues.

The chain is built from TRBV15 and TRBJ2-7, with a weak D call TRBD1 (6 bases). V lost 3 bases and J 5 bases, leaving 11 bases between the germline ends. CDR1 LNHNV and CDR2 YYDKDF come from the germline V gene (reference sequence). The CDR3 extends over 13 amino acids. CDR3 sequence: CATSRLKGDEQYF. The CDR3 DNA reads as TGTGCCACCAGCAGGCTAAAGGGGGACGAGCAGTACTTC.

This clone was seen only once. V and J are TRBV6-5 and TRBJ2-7; 11 nucleotides align to TRBD1. The germline V gene encodes CDR1 MNHEY and CDR2 SVGAGI. CDR3 size: 12 residues. V lost 9 bases, J lost 9 bases, and 7 bases stayed unmatched. The CDR3 DNA follows: TGTGCCAGTCGTCCGGGACAGGGGGTGCAGTACTTC. Protein: CASRPGQGVQYF.

This chain links TRBV2 with TRBJ1-5; D remains ambiguous. Germline V gives CDR1 SNHLY, CDR2 FYNNEI. Trimming stripped 3 bases from V and 4 bases from J, with 4 bases between. CDR3 length: 12 amino acids. The chain's CDR3 is CASSDSNQPQHF. CDR3 nucleotide sequence: TGTGCCAGCAGTGACAGTAATCAGCCCCAGCATTTT.

The chain employs TRBV6-4 and TRBJ1-4; 10 nucleotides line up with TRBD1. CDR3 length: 14 amino acids. Looked up from germline, CDR1 is MRHNA and CDR2 is SNTAGT. The junction had 4 bases not matched to a gene; V was cut back by 5 bases and J by 7 bases. CDR3: CASSRDRGAEKLFF. DNA of the CDR3: TGTGCCAGCAGTCGGGACAGGGGAGCTGAAAAACTGTTTTTT.

The chain employs TRBV28 and TRBJ1-5; no clear D. The V gene lost 6 bases and the J gene lost 2 bases, with 17 bases spanning the gap. From germline, CDR1 is MDHEN and CDR2 SYDVKM. The CDR3 loop spans 16 amino acids. The CDR3 spells CASSLTGGYGNQPQHF. In nucleotides, the CDR3 is TGTGCCAGCAGCCTAACGGGCGGGTACGGCAATCAGCCCCAGCATTTT.